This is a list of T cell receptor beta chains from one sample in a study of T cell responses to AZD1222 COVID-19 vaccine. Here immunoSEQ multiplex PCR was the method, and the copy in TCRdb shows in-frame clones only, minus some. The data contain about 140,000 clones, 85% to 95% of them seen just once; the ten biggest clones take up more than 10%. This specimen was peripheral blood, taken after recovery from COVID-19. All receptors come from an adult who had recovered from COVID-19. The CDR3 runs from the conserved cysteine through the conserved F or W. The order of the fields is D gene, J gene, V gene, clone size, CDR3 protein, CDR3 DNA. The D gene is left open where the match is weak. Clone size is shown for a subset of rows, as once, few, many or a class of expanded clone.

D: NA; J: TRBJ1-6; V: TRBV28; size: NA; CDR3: CASGAHDSYNSPLHF; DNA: TGTGCCAGCGGGGCCCACGACAGCTATAATTCACCCCTCCACTTT
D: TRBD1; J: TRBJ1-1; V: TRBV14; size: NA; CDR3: CASSLRGGRGDTEAFF; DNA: TGTGCCAGCAGCCTACGAGGGGGCAGAGGTGACACTGAAGCTTTCTTT
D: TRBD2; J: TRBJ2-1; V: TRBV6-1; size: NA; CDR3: CASSETGLVNEQFF; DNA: TGTGCCAGCAGTGAAACGGGACTAGTCAATGAGCAGTTCTTC
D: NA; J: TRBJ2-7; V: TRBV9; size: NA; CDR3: CASSVVVGRSSYEQYF; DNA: TGTGCCAGCAGCGTAGTAGTGGGGAGGAGCTCCTACGAGCAGTACTTC
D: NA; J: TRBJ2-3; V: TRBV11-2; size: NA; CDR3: CASSLERRNTDTQYF; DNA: TGTGCCAGCAGCTTAGAGCGGAGAAACACAGATACGCAGTATTTT
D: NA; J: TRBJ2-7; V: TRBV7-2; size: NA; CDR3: CASSLGTGTIYEQYF; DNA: TGTGCCAGCAGCTTAGGGACAGGGACTATCTACGAGCAGTACTTC
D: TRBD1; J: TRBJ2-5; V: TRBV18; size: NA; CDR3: CASSRGQGETQYF; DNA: TGTGCCAGCTCACGCGGACAGGGAGAGACCCAGTACTTC
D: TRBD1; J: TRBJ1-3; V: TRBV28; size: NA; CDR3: CASIATGEGNTIYF; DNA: TGTGCCAGCATTGCGACAGGGGAGGGAAACACCATATATTTT
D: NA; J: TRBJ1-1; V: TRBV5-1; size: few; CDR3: CASSLSMGGTEAFF; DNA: TGCGCCAGCAGCTTGTCAATGGGGGGGACTGAAGCTTTCTTT
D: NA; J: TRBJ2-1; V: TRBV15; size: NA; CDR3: CATSREYPDNEQFF; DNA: TGTGCCACCAGCAGAGAGTACCCGGACAATGAGCAGTTCTTC
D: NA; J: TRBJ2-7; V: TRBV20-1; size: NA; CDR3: CSASEGGIGGNEQYF; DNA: TGCAGTGCTAGTGAGGGCGGGATAGGCGGGAACGAGCAGTACTTC
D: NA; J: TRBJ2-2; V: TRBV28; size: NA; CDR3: CASSLPGTNTGELFF; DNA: TGTGCCAGCAGTTTACCTGGGACTAACACCGGGGAGCTGTTTTTT
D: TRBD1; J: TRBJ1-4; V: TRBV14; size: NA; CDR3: CASSHPGTGHEKLFF; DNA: TGTGCCAGCAGCCATCCCGGGACAGGCCATGAAAAACTGTTTTTT
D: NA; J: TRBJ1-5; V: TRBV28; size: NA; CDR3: CASSFIGPVGGQPQHF; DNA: TGTGCCAGCAGTTTCATTGGCCCGGTAGGGGGTCAGCCCCAGCATTTT
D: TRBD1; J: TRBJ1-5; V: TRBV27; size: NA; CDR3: CASSYGQGGQPQHF; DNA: TGTGCCAGCAGTTACGGACAGGGAGGTCAGCCCCAGCATTTT
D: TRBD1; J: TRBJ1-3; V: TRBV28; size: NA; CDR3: CASRPDRAGGNTIYF; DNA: TGTGCCAGCAGACCCGACAGGGCTGGTGGAAACACCATATATTTT
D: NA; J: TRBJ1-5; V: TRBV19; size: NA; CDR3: CASRPSRQERFSNQPQHF; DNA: TGTGCCAGTAGACCCTCACGACAGGAGAGATTTAGCAATCAGCCCCAGCATTTT
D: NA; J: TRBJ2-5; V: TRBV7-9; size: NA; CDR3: CASSLARSGTQYF; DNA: TGTGCCAGCAGCTTAGCCCGATCGGGGACCCAGTACTTC
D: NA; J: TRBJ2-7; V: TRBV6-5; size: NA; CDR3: CASFKTVYEQYF; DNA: TGTGCCAGCTTTAAGACAGTGTACGAGCAGTACTTC
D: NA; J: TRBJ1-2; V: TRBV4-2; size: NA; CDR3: CASSLGDHYGYTF; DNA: TGTGCCAGCAGCCTAGGGGACCACTATGGCTACACCTTC
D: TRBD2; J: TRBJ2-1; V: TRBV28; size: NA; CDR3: CASSLTSGRYNEQFF; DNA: TGTGCCAGCAGCCTGACTAGCGGGAGATACAATGAGCAGTTCTTC
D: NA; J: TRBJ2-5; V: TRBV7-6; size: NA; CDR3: CASSPLSGYQETQYF; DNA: TGTGCCAGCAGCCCCCTCTCAGGGTACCAAGAGACCCAGTACTTC
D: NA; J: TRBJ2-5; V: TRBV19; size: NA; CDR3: CASSITGDYQETQYF; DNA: TGTGCCAGTAGTATCACCGGAGACTACCAAGAGACCCAGTACTTC
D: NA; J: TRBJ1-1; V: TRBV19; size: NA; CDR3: CASSIEPVLNTEAFF; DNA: TGTGCCAGTAGTATAGAACCGGTTCTGAACACTGAAGCTTTCTTT
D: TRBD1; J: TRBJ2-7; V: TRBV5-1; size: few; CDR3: CASSPSGTGGYEQYF; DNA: TGCGCCAGCAGCCCTTCTGGGACAGGGGGCTACGAGCAGTACTTC
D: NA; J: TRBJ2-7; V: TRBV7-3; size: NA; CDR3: CASSIGPNYEQYF; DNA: TGTGCCAGCAGCATAGGTCCGAACTACGAGCAGTACTTC
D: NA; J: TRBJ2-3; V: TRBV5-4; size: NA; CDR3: CASSFTGPDTQYF; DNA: TGTGCCAGCAGCTTCACAGGGCCGGATACGCAGTATTTT
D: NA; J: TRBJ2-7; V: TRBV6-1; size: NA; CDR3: CASSRATSLYEQYF; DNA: TGTGCCAGCAGTAGAGCGACTAGTTTGTACGAGCAGTACTTC
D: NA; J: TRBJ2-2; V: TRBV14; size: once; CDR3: CASSQARNGELFF; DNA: TGTGCCAGCAGCCAAGCGAGGAACGGGGAGCTGTTTTTT
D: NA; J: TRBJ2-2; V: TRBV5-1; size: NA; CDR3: CASSLVANPGTGELFF; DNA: TGCGCCAGCAGCTTGGTGGCCAATCCGGGCACCGGGGAGCTGTTTTTT
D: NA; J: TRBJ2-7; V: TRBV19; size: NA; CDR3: CASSRSGEQYF; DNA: TGTGCCAGTAGTAGGTCGGGGGAGCAGTACTTC
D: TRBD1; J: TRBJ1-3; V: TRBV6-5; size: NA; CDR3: CASRLQGAGNTIYF; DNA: TGTGCCAGCAGACTACAGGGGGCTGGAAACACCATATATTTT
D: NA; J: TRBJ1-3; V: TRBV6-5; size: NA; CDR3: CASSRTEGNTIYF; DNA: TGTGCCAGCAGTCGGACAGAGGGAAACACCATATATTTT
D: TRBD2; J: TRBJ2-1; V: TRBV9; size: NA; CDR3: CASSVGGTSAYNEQFF; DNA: TGTGCCAGCAGCGTAGGAGGGACTAGCGCCTACAATGAGCAGTTCTTC
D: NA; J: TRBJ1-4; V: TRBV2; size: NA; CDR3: CAIGPSNEKLFF; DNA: TGTGCCATAGGGCCCTCCAATGAAAAACTGTTTTTT
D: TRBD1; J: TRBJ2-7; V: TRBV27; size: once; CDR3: CASSTRDRGPAGYEQYF; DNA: TGTGCCAGCAGTACTCGGGACAGGGGCCCCGCTGGCTACGAGCAGTACTTC
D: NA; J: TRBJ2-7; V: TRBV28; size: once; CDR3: CASTSLGGTAYEQYF; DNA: TGTGCCAGCACCTCTCTTGGCGGGACGGCCTACGAGCAGTACTTC
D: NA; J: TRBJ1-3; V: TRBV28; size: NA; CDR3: CASTGGFSGNTIYF; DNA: TGTGCCAGCACCGGCGGTTTCTCTGGAAACACCATATATTTT
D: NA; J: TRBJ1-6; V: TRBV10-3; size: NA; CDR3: CASLGDAAPLHF; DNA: TGTGCCTCTCTGGGGGACGCGGCACCCCTCCACTTT
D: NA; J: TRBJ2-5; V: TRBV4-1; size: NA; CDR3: CASSGPGKETQYF; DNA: TGCGCCAGCAGCGGTCCCGGGAAAGAGACCCAGTACTTC
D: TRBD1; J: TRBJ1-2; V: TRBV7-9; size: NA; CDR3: CASSPDRVNGYTF; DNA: TGTGCCAGCAGCCCGGACAGGGTTAATGGCTACACCTTC
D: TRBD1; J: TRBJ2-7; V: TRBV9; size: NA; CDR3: CASSLVGQGGEQYF; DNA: TGTGCCAGTTCCCTTGTGGGACAGGGAGGCGAGCAGTACTTC
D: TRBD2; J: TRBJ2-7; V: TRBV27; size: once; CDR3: CASSAPTKAGAYEQYF; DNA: TGTGCCAGCTCCGCCCCCACAAAAGCGGGAGCTTACGAGCAGTACTTC
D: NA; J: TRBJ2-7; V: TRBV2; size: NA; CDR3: CASSPAQWEQYF; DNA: TGTGCCAGCAGTCCAGCCCAATGGGAGCAGTACTTC
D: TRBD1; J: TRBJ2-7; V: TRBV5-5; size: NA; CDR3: CASSPGPGGVSYEQYF; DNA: TGTGCCAGCAGCCCGGGCCCAGGGGGCGTGTCCTACGAGCAGTACTTC
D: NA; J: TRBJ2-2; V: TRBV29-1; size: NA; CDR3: CSVVSNTGELFF; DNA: TGCAGCGTTGTCAGCAACACCGGGGAGCTGTTTTTT
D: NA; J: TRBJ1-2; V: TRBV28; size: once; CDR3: CASSSGANYGYTF; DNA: TGTGCCAGCAGTTCTGGAGCTAACTATGGCTACACCTTC
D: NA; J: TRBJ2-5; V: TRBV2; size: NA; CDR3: CASSDRNQYF; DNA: TGTGCCAGCAGTGATCGAAACCAGTACTTC
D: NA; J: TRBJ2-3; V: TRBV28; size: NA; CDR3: CASSHPGGSTDTQYF; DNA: TGTGCCAGCAGTCACCCCGGAGGGAGCACAGATACGCAGTATTTT
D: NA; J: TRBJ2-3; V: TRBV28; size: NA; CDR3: CASSFRLVDTQYF; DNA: TGTGCCAGCAGTTTTAGGCTAGTCGATACGCAGTATTTT